This T cell receptor (beta chain) was sequenced for a study of cytomegalovirus exposure and HLA in healthy donors (TCRdb year 2017). At the level of the whole study: According to an earlier analysis of 550 to 700 of the donors, some 170 million T cells yielded roughly 100 million unique TCR beta sequences and about 300 Gb of sequence data. The study used immunosequencing to profile the T cell repertoires of approximately 640 subjects and linked those repertoires to cytomegalovirus serostatus. A later analysis re-examined previously published TCR beta repertoires from just over 650 donors and added high-resolution HLA genotyping to investigate patterns of TCR occurrence. An early release covering just under 650 HLA-typed donors comprised about 290 gigabases of sequencing data and approximately 85 million unique TCR sequences. The study combined high-throughput TCR immunosequencing, statistical association of individual TCRs with disease status, and machine learning to predict cytomegalovirus infection status. An earlier analysis of about 600 of the donors used high-throughput TCR beta sequencing to judge whether each TCR beta V gene segment behaved as functional or pseudogenic. A separate validation cohort of about 110 different subjects was used in addition to the roughly 700-subject first cohort. Rather than drawing on any new phenotypic data, the later analysis identified candidate immune exposures from TCR beta sequences and the way those sequences occurred across donors. Both class I and class II loci were covered by HLA typing, at four-digit resolution. All discovery cohort repertoires had been generated on a single sequencing platform. Across 398 genotyped donors of the cohort, an average of roughly 250,000 unique TCR beta nucleotide sequences per donor were sequenced, and approximately 17% of those sequences were non-productive. In a later genetic analysis, genome-wide SNP genotypes for about three fifths of the roughly 670 donors were used, and that subset was treated as a discovery cohort. The genetic ancestry cluster associated with self-reported Caucasian donors included approximately 85% of the roughly 380 genotyped donors. Typing coverage varied by locus: roughly 620-630 donors for A, B, C, DRB1 and DQB1; approximately 500 for DQA1; about 600 for DPA1; around 490 for DPB1. Donor age, sex, ethnicity and CMV serostatus were compiled alongside the repertoire data. Because of strong linkage in the cohort, a few DR-DQ haplotypes were treated as single units for association and clustering. The study was designed to test whether signatures of past pathogen exposure could be identified by cataloging public T cell receptors.

To prepare the library, the immunoSEQ multiplex PCR assay was applied. A mixture of 60 forward primers for TCR Vbeta segments and 13 reverse primers for TCR Jbeta segments was used in the multiplex PCR. The CDR3 region of rearranged TCR beta genes was amplified from genomic DNA with a multiplex PCR assay. On the Illumina HiSeq System, the amplified TCR beta libraries were sequenced as 87-base-pair reads. Turning to the authors' computational methods: A later analysis tallied tens of millions of unique TCR beta chains across the 666 repertoires, and around 10 million of those chains were shared by two or more donors. A nearest-neighbor algorithm error-corrected the raw reads and collapsed the reads into unique sequences, merging closely related sequences to remove PCR and sequencing errors. V, D and J gene segments were assigned by aligning CDR3 sequences to IMGT reference sequences. For a sequence to be retained, at least a six-nucleotide match to both a V gene segment and a J gene segment was required. Rearrangements were called productive when the CDR3 lacked stop codons and stayed in frame with V and J; all others were non-productive. Following IMGT convention, CDR3 was defined as the stretch from the second conserved V-encoded cysteine up to the conserved J-encoded phenylalanine. In an earlier analysis of around 600 of the donors, sequences lacking an unambiguous match to a single V gene segment were excluded. In an earlier analysis of around 590 of the donors, a V segment was called functional when productive rearrangements were above 56.7%, and segregating when the standard deviation between donors exceeded 5%. A statistical classification framework was built for diagnosing cytomegalovirus status from the catalog of TCR beta chain sequences. In a later analysis, V and J genes were assigned by comparing TCR nucleotide sequences against IMGT/GENE-DB human TR gene sequences. In a later analysis, CDR3 sequences and most-parsimonious VDJ recombination scenarios were assigned using the TCRdist pipeline. In a later analysis, every TCR beta chain was defined by the combination of its CDR3 amino acid sequence and its V-gene family, and reads without a unique V-gene family were dropped. As a way to deal with suspected cross-contamination and a sequencing artifact, a later analysis dropped nearly 600 nucleotide sequences that were highly shared and had low generation probability. In a later analysis, a clonal expansion index was calculated for each public chain from normalized within-repertoire ranks of inferred template counts. Generation probabilities in a later analysis came from a VDJ recombination model fitted to out-of-frame rearrangements, and those results were checked against IGoR. A later analysis scored TCR-TCR, TCR-HLA and TCR-CMV co-occurrence with hypergeometric tests, applying a repertoire-size bias correction to TCR pairs. A later analysis estimated false discovery rates by permuting HLA or CMV assignments 20 times. In a later analysis, co-occurring TCRs were grouped using DBSCAN, and TCRdist sequence similarity was added for clustering within HLA-allele-positive subsets. Co-occurrence clustering excluded repertoires with fewer than 30,000 or more than 120,000 public chains, plus five with anomalous nucleotide sharing. TCRdb limited this immuneACCESS table to in-frame rearrangements with V and J called. A share of clones is missing; checked studies link under half to unresolved V genes, and the rest is unexplained. That table furnishes V, J and clone size, whereas the DNA furnished D and trimming. For this sample there are approximately 110,000 clones; around 80% appear just once. The ten biggest clones cover over 0.2% of the sample.

In total, 630 or so healthy bone marrow donors made up the cohort. At the time of sampling, all cohort members were nominally healthy, though unrecorded immune exposures were likely present. The donor was CMV seronegative and belonged to the group of more than 300 seronegative cohort members. Every donor gave a peripheral blood sample, and the peripheral blood mononuclear cells from that sample were used for TCR beta sequencing. Genomic DNA extraction from the blood cell samples was performed with the Qiagen DNeasy Blood Extraction Kit. The junction shows trimming of 2 bases on V and 0 bases on J, and the gene matches do not reach 7 bases of it. CDR1 and CDR2, per the germline V gene, are MNHEY and SVGAGI. Counted from cysteine to phenylalanine, this CDR3 has 16 amino acids. Only CDR3 DNA remains: 48 bases, in frame from the first base. Regarding this clone: This receptor's antigen is unknown. No clone much larger than this one lies a single base away; base qualities are absent.

Summary of the overall study and its limitations: The cohort was sequenced for TCR beta chains only, and without alpha or paired-chain data the features that could be detected were limited. Linkage disequilibrium might explain the correlated functional status among segregating V segments, but an unknown experimental factor could not be excluded. According to a later analysis, most CMV-associated TCR beta chains appeared to be HLA-restricted, and the HLA associations seemed to be driven largely by CMV exposure. Three of the identified cytomegalovirus-associated TCR beta chains were confirmed in vitro to be specific for cytomegalovirus antigens. Most TCR sequences were seen in very few donors, while some public TCRs were found in many individuals. The only immune exposure information available for the cohort was CMV serostatus. Specific HLA alleles were associated with more than 15,000 TCR beta sequences at a false discovery rate of 0.05 in a later analysis. A later genetic analysis reported fewer N-insertions in productive TCRs among donors in an Asian-associated ancestry cluster than the roughly 640-donor mean. Because the 87-base-pair reads could not distinguish some IMGT-functional V segments, including TRBV6-2 and TRBV6-3, those segments were excluded. The study gave a list of some 150 TCR beta chains associated with cytomegalovirus. In a later genetic analysis, a missense DCLRE1C variant was associated with V-gene and J-gene trimming of TCR beta chains, and the association was replicated in an independent cohort. A later analysis reported that several top co-occurrence clusters appeared linked to parvovirus B19, influenza, CMV and Epstein-Barr virus. In a later analysis, TCR association rates were found to vary across HLA loci, with the most associated TCRs seen for DRB1 alleles and the fewest for HLA-C alleles. A further reported finding was that TCR beta sequences accurately predicted the HLA-A and HLA-B alleles for most subjects in the first cohort. Broadly in line with IMGT annotations, most TCR beta V segments showed up in productive rearrangements about 87% or about 30% of the time in an earlier analysis of 587 of the donors. Cytomegalovirus status was reported to be diagnosed by the classifier with high specificity and sensitivity in both the original and validation cohorts. Because some donors lacked HLA typing at each locus, the association tests relied only on the typed subset. Compared with equally common non-associated chains, HLA-associated TCR beta chains in a later analysis were more clonally expanded and had lower generation probabilities. The presence/absence analyses assumed that sequencing depth was roughly uniform across donors, and that assumption may not be true. It was suggested by the authors that the approach could potentially be generalized to other disease states and immunological phenotypes. The earlier analysis of 587 of the donors excluded roughly 17 rarely observed V segments, including chromosome 9 orphons, because counts were too low. Strong co-occurrence of HLA alleles, especially DR and DQ, made assigning TCR associations to individual alleles difficult. A group of highly shared sequence variants was considered likely to be a technical artifact of the sequencing pipeline.

The clonotype originates from a man aged 50 to 59 in good health and CMV-seronegative. Sequencing used PBMCs. The receptor chain draws on TRBV6-5 and TRBJ2-7; TRBD2 lines up with 7 middle nucleotides. Here the CDR3 is given as CASSYQHGEGSYEQYF. The sequence in DNA is TGTGCCAGCAGTTACCAACACGGGGAGGGCTCCTACGAGCAGTACTTC.